The rows below give T cell receptor beta chains drawn from one sample of a study of T cells in Graves' hyperthyroidism and ophthalmopathy. TCRdb reprocessed the multiplex PCR reads with MiXCR, giving one entry per CDR3 protein. The sample consists of fewer than 500,000 distinct CDR3 sequences, about 15% of them appearing once. The sequencing sample was made of blood. Source of these receptors: a man younger than 35 with Graves' ophthalmopathy. Both conserved end residues are trimmed from each CDR3. The order of the fields is V gene, J gene, CDR3 length, CDR3 protein.

V: TRBV3-1
J: TRBJ2-1
length: 12
CDR3: ASSLSAGANEQF

V: TRBV7-3
J: TRBJ2-7
length: 12
CDR3: ASSLGGAPYEQY

V: TRBV6-1
J: TRBJ2-7
length: 16
CDR3: ASSEAPQGGLAMYEQY

V: TRBV20-1
J: TRBJ1-2
length: 9
CDR3: SATFSYGYT

V: TRBV5-1
J: TRBJ2-7
length: 13
CDR3: ASSFAGTSIDEQY

V: TRBV20-1
J: TRBJ2-2
length: 11
CDR3: SARDFYTGELF

V: TRBV4-1
J: TRBJ2-6
length: 15
CDR3: ASSRGLGRSGANVLT

V: TRBV5-1
J: TRBJ2-2
length: 13
CDR3: ASSSDRTNTGELF

V: TRBV2
J: TRBJ2-1
length: 13
CDR3: ASMLTGVSYNEQF

V: TRBV19
J: TRBJ2-5
length: 13
CDR3: ASSRAGTYQETQY

V: TRBV27
J: TRBJ1-2
length: 10
CDR3: ASSYDNYGYT

V: TRBV30
J: TRBJ1-3
length: 16
CDR3: AWSEPTDRGQRGNTIY

V: TRBV19
J: TRBJ1-2
length: 11
CDR3: ASSDRPTYGYT

V: TRBV6-5
J: TRBJ2-4
length: 14
CDR3: ASSYLGGLAKNIQY

V: TRBV28
J: TRBJ1-2
length: 12
CDR3: ASSSGQGHYGYT

V: TRBV30
J: TRBJ1-6
length: 14
CDR3: AWRWTWGLFNSPLH

V: TRBV5-6
J: TRBJ1-4
length: 15
CDR3: ASSLALTGALNEKLF

V: TRBV24-1
J: TRBJ2-1
length: 14
CDR3: ATSDLPGHTLNEQF

V: TRBV9
J: TRBJ2-6
length: 17
CDR3: ASSALGLAGSSGANVLT

V: TRBV30
J: TRBJ1-2
length: 13
CDR3: AWSVRGQFPYGYT

V: TRBV11-2
J: TRBJ2-7
length: 11
CDR3: ASSWGLIYEQY

V: TRBV10-3
J: TRBJ1-2
length: 10
CDR3: AISESGQSYT

V: TRBV7-2
J: TRBJ1-1
length: 11
CDR3: ASSLGGLRIAF

V: TRBV20-1
J: TRBJ2-3
length: 12
CDR3: SATSLSTQDTQY

V: TRBV6-6
J: TRBJ2-5
length: 12
CDR3: ASSYPARGETQY

V: TRBV27
J: TRBJ1-6
length: 11
CDR3: ASTGTDNSPLH

V: TRBV3-1
J: TRBJ1-2
length: 13
CDR3: ASSQVRGKSYGYT

V: TRBV6-5
J: TRBJ1-1
length: 12
CDR3: ASSYRVGDTEAF

V: TRBV12-3/TRBV12-4
J: TRBJ1-3
length: 14
CDR3: ASSSGTGGDGNTIY

V: TRBV6-1
J: TRBJ1-4
length: 12
CDR3: ASSYGQKNEKLF

V: TRBV2
J: TRBJ2-1
length: 13
CDR3: ASGTSGRARYEQF

V: TRBV5-1
J: TRBJ2-7
length: 17
CDR3: ASSWGALPEPDDSYEQY

V: TRBV7-2
J: TRBJ1-1
length: 13
CDR3: ASSSAKGARTEAF

V: TRBV5-4
J: TRBJ2-7
length: 11
CDR3: ASSWDPQGEQY

V: TRBV5-1
J: TRBJ2-3
length: 10
CDR3: ASSEDLYGKY

V: TRBV3-1
J: TRBJ1-1
length: 13
CDR3: ASSQGQNREFEAF

V: TRBV19
J: TRBJ2-1
length: 11
CDR3: ASSIEGRNEQF

V: TRBV4-1
J: TRBJ2-7
length: 12
CDR3: ASSQGSGSHEQY

V: TRBV25-1
J: TRBJ2-7
length: 15
CDR3: ASWTSTSFYVSYEQY

V: TRBV13
J: TRBJ2-1
length: 16
CDR3: ASSPGLAGGLSYNEQF

V: TRBV7-2
J: TRBJ2-7
length: 14
CDR3: ASSLEASGGTYEQY

V: TRBV7-2
J: TRBJ2-6
length: 13
CDR3: ASSFRVGGANVLT

V: TRBV10-1
J: TRBJ2-7
length: 13
CDR3: ASSESTGEVYEQY

V: TRBV7-2
J: TRBJ2-7
length: 13
CDR3: ASSIQGAIAYEQY

V: TRBV3-1
J: TRBJ2-7
length: 13
CDR3: ASTPTPQGVYEQY

V: TRBV7-2
J: TRBJ2-5
length: 12
CDR3: ASSLRQEGETQY

V: TRBV20-1
J: TRBJ2-7
length: 11
CDR3: SARGDSSYEQY

V: TRBV13
J: TRBJ2-3
length: 18
CDR3: ASSLYDTGTSGRAPDTQY

V: TRBV30
J: TRBJ1-3
length: 11
CDR3: AWSVVGGDTIY

V: TRBV6-6
J: TRBJ2-7
length: 14
CDR3: ASSYSAGLISYEQY

V: TRBV7-9
J: TRBJ1-1
length: 11
CDR3: ASSFGQGGEAF